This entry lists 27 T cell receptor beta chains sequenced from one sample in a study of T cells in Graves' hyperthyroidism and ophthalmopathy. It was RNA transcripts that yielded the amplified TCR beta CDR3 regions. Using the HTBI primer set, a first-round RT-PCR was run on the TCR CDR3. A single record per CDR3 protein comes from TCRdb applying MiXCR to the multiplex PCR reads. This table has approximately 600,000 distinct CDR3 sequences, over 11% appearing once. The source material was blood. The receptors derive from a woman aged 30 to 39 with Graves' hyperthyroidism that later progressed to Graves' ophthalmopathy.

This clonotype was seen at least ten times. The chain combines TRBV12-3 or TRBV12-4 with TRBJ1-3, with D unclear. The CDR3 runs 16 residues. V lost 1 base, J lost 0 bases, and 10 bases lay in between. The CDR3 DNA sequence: TGTGCCAGCAGTTTAGGTTTTACTATCTCTGGAAACACCATATATTTT. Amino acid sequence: CASSLGFTISGNTIYF.

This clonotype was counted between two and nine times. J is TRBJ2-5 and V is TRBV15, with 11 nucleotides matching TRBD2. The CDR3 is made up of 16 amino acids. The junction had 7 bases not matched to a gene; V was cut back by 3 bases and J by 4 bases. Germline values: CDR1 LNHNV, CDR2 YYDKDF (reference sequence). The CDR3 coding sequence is TGTGCCACCAGCAGCAGACTAGCGGGGCAAAGAGAGACCCAGTACTTC. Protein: CATSSRLAGQRETQYF.

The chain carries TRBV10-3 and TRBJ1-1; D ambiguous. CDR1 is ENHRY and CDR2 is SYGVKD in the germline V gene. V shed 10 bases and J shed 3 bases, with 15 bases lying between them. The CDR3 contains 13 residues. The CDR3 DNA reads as TGTGCCACCACGAGCGGTTTGGACACTGAAGCTTTCTTT. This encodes CATTSGLDTEAFF.

The CDR3, as DNA: TGTGCCACCAGCCACCGGGCTCCCGGGCCCCAGCATTTT. Translating it yields CATSHRAPGPQHF. The chain recombines TRBV15 with TRBJ1-5, with D unclear. Germline V lookup: CDR1 LNHNV, CDR2 YYDKDF (reference sequence). Trimming took 5 bases from V and 9 from J, leaving 14 bases between them. The CDR3 consists of 13 residues.

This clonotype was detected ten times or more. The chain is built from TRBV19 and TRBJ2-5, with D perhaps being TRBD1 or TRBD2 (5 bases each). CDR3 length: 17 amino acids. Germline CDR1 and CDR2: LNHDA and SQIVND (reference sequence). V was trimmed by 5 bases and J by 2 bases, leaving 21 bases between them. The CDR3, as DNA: TGTGCCAGTAGTTCCTCGGCCGGGGCAGGTCGACAAGAGACCCAGTACTTC. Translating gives CASSSSAGAGRQETQYF.

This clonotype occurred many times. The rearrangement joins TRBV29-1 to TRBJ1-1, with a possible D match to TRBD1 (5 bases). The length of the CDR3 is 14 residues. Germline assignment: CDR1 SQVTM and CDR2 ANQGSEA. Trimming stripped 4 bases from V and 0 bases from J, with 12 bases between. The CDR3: CSVVVEGLNTEAFF. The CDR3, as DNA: TGCAGCGTTGTAGTGGAGGGGTTGAACACTGAAGCTTTCTTT.

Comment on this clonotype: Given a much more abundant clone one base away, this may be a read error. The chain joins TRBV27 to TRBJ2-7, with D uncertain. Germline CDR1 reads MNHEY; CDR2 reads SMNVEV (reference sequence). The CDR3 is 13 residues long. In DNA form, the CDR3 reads TGTGTCAGCAGTAACCGACAAGCCTACGAGCAGTACTTC. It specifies CVSSNRQAYEQYF.

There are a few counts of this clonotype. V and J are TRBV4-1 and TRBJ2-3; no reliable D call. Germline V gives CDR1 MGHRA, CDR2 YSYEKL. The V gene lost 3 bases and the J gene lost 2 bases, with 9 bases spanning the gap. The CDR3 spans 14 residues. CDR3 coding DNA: TGCGCCAGCAGCCATATAGGGTACACAGATACGCAGTATTTT. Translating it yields CASSHIGYTDTQYF.

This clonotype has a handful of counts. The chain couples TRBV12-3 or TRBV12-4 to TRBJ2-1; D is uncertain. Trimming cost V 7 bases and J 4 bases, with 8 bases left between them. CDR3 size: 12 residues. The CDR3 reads CASIGEYNEQFF. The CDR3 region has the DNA TGTGCCAGCATAGGAGAATACAATGAGCAGTTCTTC.

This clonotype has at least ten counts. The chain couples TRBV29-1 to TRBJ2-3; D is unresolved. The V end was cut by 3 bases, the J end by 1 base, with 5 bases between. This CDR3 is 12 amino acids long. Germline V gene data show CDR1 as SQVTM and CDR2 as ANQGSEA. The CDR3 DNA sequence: TGCAGCGTTGATCCGGGCACAGATACGCAGTATTTT. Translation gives CSVDPGTDTQYF.

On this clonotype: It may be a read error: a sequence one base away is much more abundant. The CDR3 region has the DNA TGTGCCAGTGGGGGACAAGGGGTTTCACCCTTCCACTTT. Translated: CASGGQGVSPFHF. The V gene is TRBV19, the J gene TRBJ1-6; the D gene is possibly TRBD1 (6 bases). Germline V gene data show CDR1 as LNHDA and CDR2 as SQIVND (reference sequence). The CDR3 is 13 residues long.

The CDR3 bases are TGTGCCAGCAGCTTGGGCTATTCAAACTACGAGCAGTACTTC. Protein product: CASSLGYSNYEQYF. J is TRBJ2-7 and V is TRBV11-1; D uncertain. The CDR3 spans 14 residues. CDR1 is SGHAT, CDR2 FQDESV, per germline (reference sequence). V was trimmed by 3 bases and J by 3 bases, leaving 12 bases between them. Complete variable domain (other parts from reference TRBV11-1 and TRBJ2-7): EAEVAQSPRYKITEKSQAVAFWCDPISGHATLYWYRQILGQGPELLVQFQDESVVDDSQLPKDRFSAERLKGVDSTLKIQPAELGDSAMYLCASSLGYSNYEQYFGPGTRLTVT.

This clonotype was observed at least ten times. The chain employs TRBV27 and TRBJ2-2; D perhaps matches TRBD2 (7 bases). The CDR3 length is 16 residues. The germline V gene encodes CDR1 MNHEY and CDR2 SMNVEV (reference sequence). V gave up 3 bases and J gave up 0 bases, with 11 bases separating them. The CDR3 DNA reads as TGTGCCAGCAGTTTCGAGGGGGGGACGAACACCGGGGAGCTGTTTTTT. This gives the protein CASSFEGGTNTGELFF.

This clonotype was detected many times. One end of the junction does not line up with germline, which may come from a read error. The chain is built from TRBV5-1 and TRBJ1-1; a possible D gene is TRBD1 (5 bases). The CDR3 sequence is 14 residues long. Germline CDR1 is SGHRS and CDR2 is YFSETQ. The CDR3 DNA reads TGTGCCAGCAGCTTAGTGCAGGGGAACACTGAAGCTTTCTTT. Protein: CASSLVQGNTEAFF.

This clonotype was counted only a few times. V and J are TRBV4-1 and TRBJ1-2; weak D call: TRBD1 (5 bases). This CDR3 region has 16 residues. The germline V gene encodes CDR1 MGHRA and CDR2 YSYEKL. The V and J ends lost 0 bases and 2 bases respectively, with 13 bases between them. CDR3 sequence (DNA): TGCGCCAGCAGCCAAGATCGAGGGGAGGCAAACTATGGCTACACCTTC. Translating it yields CASSQDRGEANYGYTF.

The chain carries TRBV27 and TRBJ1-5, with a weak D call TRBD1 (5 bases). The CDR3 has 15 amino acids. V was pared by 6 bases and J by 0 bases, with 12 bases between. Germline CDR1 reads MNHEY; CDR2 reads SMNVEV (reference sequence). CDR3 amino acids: CASRAGGTSNQPQHF. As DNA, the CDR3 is TGTGCCAGCAGGGCGGGGGGGACTAGCAATCAGCCCCAGCATTTT.

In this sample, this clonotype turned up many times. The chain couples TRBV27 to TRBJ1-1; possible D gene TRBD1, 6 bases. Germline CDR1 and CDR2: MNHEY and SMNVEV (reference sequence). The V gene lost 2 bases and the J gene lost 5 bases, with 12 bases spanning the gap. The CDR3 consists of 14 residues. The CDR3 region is CASSLPGAETEAFF. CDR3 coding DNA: TGTGCCAGCAGTTTACCGGGGGCGGAAACTGAAGCTTTCTTT.

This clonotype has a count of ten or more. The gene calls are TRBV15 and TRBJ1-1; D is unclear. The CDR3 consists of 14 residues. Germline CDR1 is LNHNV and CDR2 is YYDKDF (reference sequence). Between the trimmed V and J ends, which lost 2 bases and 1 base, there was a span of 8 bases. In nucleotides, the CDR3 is TGTGCCACCAGCAGAAAGGTATCGAACACTGAAGCTTTCTTT. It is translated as CATSRKVSNTEAFF.

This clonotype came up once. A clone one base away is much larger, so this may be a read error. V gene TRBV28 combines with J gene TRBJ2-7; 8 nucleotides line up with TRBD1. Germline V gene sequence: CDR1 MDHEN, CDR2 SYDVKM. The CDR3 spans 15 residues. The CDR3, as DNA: TGTGCCAGCAGCTACTCGGACAGGGCCTCCTACGGGCAGTACTTC. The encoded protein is CASSYSDRASYGQYF.

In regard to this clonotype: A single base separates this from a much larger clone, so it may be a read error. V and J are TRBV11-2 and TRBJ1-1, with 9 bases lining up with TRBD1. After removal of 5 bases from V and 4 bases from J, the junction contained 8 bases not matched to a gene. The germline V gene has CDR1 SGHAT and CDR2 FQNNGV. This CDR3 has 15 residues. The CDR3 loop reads CASSPTGQGCTEAFF. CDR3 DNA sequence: TGTGCCAGCAGCCCAACAGGACAGGGGTGCACTGAAGCTTTCTTT.

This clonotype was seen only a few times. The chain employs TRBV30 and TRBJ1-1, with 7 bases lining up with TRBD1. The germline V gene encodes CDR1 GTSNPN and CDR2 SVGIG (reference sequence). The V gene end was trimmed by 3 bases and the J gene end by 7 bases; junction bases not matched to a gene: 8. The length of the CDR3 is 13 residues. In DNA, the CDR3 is TGTGCCTGGAGGGGCCCCGGGACAGATGAAGCTTTCTTT. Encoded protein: CAWRGPGTDEAFF.

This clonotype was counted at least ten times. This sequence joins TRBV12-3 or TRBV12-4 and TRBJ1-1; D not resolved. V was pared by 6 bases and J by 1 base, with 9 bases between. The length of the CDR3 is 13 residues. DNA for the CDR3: TGTGCCAGCAGCCGAACAGAGAACACTGAAGCTTTCTTT. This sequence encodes CASSRTENTEAFF.

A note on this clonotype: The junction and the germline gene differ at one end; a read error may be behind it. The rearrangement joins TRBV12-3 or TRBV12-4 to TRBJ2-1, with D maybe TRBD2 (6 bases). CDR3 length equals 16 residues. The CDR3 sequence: CASSSPIAASYNEQCF. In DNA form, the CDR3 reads TGTGCCAGCAGTTCCCCCATAGCGGCCTCCTACAATGAGCAGTGCTTC.

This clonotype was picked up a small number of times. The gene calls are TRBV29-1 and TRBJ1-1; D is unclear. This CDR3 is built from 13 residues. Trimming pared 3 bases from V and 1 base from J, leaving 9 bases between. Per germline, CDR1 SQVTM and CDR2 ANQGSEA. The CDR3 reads CSVEYSWNTEAFF. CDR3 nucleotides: TGCAGCGTTGAGTACTCCTGGAACACTGAAGCTTTCTTT.

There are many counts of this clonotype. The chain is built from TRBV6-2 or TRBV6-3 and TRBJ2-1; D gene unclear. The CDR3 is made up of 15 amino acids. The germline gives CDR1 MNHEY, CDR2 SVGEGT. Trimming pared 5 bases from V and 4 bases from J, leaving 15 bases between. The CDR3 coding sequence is TGTGCCAGCAGTCCCACCAACTCCGCGTACAATGAGCAGTTCTTC. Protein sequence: CASSPTNSAYNEQFF.

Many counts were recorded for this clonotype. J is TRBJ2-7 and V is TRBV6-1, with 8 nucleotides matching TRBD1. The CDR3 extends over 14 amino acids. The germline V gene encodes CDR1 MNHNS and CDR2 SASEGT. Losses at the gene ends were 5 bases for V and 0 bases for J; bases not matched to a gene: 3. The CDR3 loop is CASSRGQDSYEQYF. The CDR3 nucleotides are TGTGCCAGCAGTCGGGGACAGGACTCCTACGAGCAGTACTTC.

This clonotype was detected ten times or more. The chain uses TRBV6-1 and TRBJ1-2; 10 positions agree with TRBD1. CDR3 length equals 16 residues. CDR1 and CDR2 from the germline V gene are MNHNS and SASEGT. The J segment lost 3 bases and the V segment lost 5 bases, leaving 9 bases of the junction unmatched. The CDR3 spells CASSFTSGQGDYGYTF. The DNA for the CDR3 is TGTGCCAGCAGTTTCACCTCCGGACAGGGGGACTATGGCTACACCTTC.